Reported below is one T cell receptor beta chain. The antigen is not known. Resected material from corrective heart surgery provided the thymus tissue analysed. Donation was from healthy Finnish infants who were having corrective surgery that addressed congenital heart defects. The CDR3 has 14 residues. Germline CDR1 SEHNR, CDR2 FQNEAQ (reference sequence). Trimming left V 8 bases short and J 5 bases short, with 15 bases between. This sample stems from a study of human thymus T cells. Notes on the study in general: Seemingly biased V and J gene usage marked thymic and blood repertoires.

This table comes from immunoSEQ multiplex PCR, and its TCRdb copy is limited to in-frame clones, with some not included. Of 75,000 to 90,000 clones listed, 90% to 98% are singletons. The receptor comes from a boy under three years old with a congenital heart defect but otherwise immunologically healthy. Sequenced input: thymus tissue. The chain combines TRBV7-9 with TRBJ1-4; tentatively, D is TRBD1 (5 bases). CDR3 region: CASATKGKNEKLFF. CDR3 in DNA: TGTGCCAGCGCGACGAAGGGGAAGAATGAAAAACTGTTTTTT.